The 29 T cell receptor beta chains given below trace back to one sample, sequenced in a study of memory CD4+ T cells and cytomegalovirus serostatus. The sort gate was single viable CD3+CD4+CD8-CD45RO+ cells for memory CD4+ T cells. Only in-frame clones appear in the TCRdb table, and some are missing; sequencing was by immunoSEQ multiplex PCR. The sample has around 32,000 clones, 65% to 80% seen once. Sequencing was performed on memory CD4+ T cells from blood. Every receptor here comes from an adult in good health and CMV-seronegative. Some clones in this sample may be carry-over from other donors' samples.

V gene TRBV4-3 combines with J gene TRBJ2-7; D assignment may be TRBD1 or TRBD2 (5 bases each). Germline lookup yields CDR1 LGHNA and CDR2 YSLEER. The CDR3 has 19 residues. V lost 4 bases and J 3 bases, leaving 28 bases between the germline ends. In nucleotides, the CDR3 is TGCGCCAGCAGCCTGGAGCCACGCCCGACGCCCGGGGCCAGCTACGAGCAGTACTTC. Amino acid sequence: CASSLEPRPTPGASYEQYF.

The V gene is TRBV19, the J gene TRBJ1-4; the D is unclear. The V gene lost 0 bases and the J gene lost 7 bases, with 9 bases spanning the gap. CDR1 is LNHDA and CDR2 is SQIVND in the germline V gene (reference sequence). The CDR3 loop spans 14 amino acids. The CDR3 is CASSIDGRTEKLFF. Here the CDR3 DNA reads TGTGCCAGTAGTATAGACGGACGGACTGAAAAACTGTTTTTT.

This clone has just a few counts. The V gene is TRBV11-1, the J gene TRBJ2-5, with a weak D call TRBD2 (6 bases). Germline CDR1 and CDR2: SGHAT and FQDESV (reference sequence). V lost 3 bases, J lost 5 bases, and 13 bases lay in between. The CDR3 totals 14 residues. The chain's CDR3 is CASSFRGAGETQYF. The CDR3 DNA reads as TGTGCCAGCAGCTTCCGCGGGGCCGGGGAGACCCAGTACTTC.

The chain recombines TRBV18 with TRBJ2-5; TRBD2 might be the D (6 bases). Germline assignment: CDR1 KGHSH and CDR2 LQKENI. This CDR3 is built from 15 residues. V lost 0 bases to trimming and J lost 2 bases, with 10 bases between them. The CDR3 DNA is TGTGCCAGCTCACCACCGGGTGGACTACAAGAGACCCAGTACTTC. Its translation: CASSPPGGLQETQYF.

J is TRBJ1-5 and V is TRBV19, with TRBD1 as a possible D gene (5 bases). V was pared by 5 bases and J by 11 bases, with 19 bases between. From germline, CDR1 is LNHDA and CDR2 SQIVND (reference sequence). CDR3 length: 14 amino acids. The CDR3 DNA reads TGTGCCAGTAGTGGGCAGGGCCTCATCCTGACCCAGCATTTT. It translates to CASSGQGLILTQHF.

CDR3 region: CASSSPVVAFNTEAFF. The CDR3, as DNA: TGTGCCAGTAGTAGTCCGGTAGTGGCATTTAACACTGAAGCTTTCTTT. The chain carries TRBV19 and TRBJ1-1; D is undetermined. The germline V and J ends were trimmed by 4 bases and 2 bases, with 17 bases remaining between them. There are 16 residues in the CDR3. The germline CDR1 and CDR2 sequences are LNHDA and SQIVND (reference sequence).

The gene calls are TRBV27 and TRBJ2-1; tentative D call: TRBD2 (6 bases). CDR3 size: 11 residues. The V gene lost 5 bases and the J gene lost 10 bases, with 9 bases spanning the gap. CDR1 and CDR2 (germline): MNHEY, SMNVEV (reference sequence). The CDR3 sequence: CASSIGLEQFF. In nucleotides, the CDR3 is TGTGCCAGCAGTATCGGACTAGAGCAGTTCTTC.

V is TRBV5-6 and J is TRBJ1-2; D call uncertain. Per germline, CDR1 SGHDT and CDR2 YYEEEE. The length of the CDR3 is 14 residues. With 0 bases removed from V and 0 bases from J, the gap between germline ends came to 6 bases. CDR3 in DNA: TGTGCCAGCAGCTTGGTGTTGACTAACTATGGCTACACCTTC. Translation: CASSLVLTNYGYTF.

The V call is TRBV14, the J call TRBJ2-5; D uncertain. The CDR3 loop spans 16 amino acids. V was trimmed by 3 bases and J by 4 bases, leaving 18 bases between them. From germline, CDR1 is SGHDN and CDR2 FVKESK. CDR3 region: CASSHVLQVPSETQYF. Here the CDR3 DNA reads TGTGCCAGCAGCCACGTCCTCCAGGTACCGTCAGAGACCCAGTACTTC.

The V gene is TRBV30, the J gene TRBJ2-7; D possibly corresponds to TRBD1 (6 bases). The CDR3 loop spans 14 amino acids. V shed 3 bases and J shed 2 bases, with 14 bases lying between them. Germline-derived CDR1 and CDR2 are GTSNPN and SVGIG (reference sequence). The CDR3 nucleotides read TGTGCCTGGAGGGACAGAGCCTCGGCCTACGAGCAGTACTTC. As protein: CAWRDRASAYEQYF.

V usage is TRBV20-1 and J usage is TRBJ1-2; D not certain. The CDR3 runs 11 residues. The V end was cut by 2 bases, the J end by 4 bases, with 5 bases between. Germline CDR1 reads DFQATT; CDR2 reads SNEGSKA (reference sequence). CDR3 region: CSARPSYGYTF. CDR3 DNA: TGCAGTGCTAGACCGAGCTATGGCTACACCTTC.

This clone appeared a few times. The chain links TRBV5-4 to TRBJ1-1, with D unresolved. The V end lost 0 bases, the J end lost 1 base, and 10 bases lay between the germline ends. Per the germline V gene, CDR1 is SGHNT and CDR2 is YYREEE (reference sequence). This CDR3 is built from 15 residues. CDR3 in amino acids: CASSLEPDSNTEAFF. Here the CDR3 DNA reads TGTGCCAGCAGCTTGGAACCAGATTCGAACACTGAAGCTTTCTTT. The full variable domain, with the rest looked up from reference TRBV5-4 and TRBJ1-1, is ETGVTQSPTHLIKTRGQQVTLRCSSQSGHNTVSWYQQALGQGPQFIFQYYREEENGRGNFPPRFSGLQFPNYSSELNVNALELDDSALYLCASSLEPDSNTEAFFGQGTRLTVV.

This clone was found a few times. The genes are TRBV9 and TRBJ2-2, with TRBD2 matching 7 bases. V lost 3 bases to trimming and J lost 3 bases; unmatched junction nucleotides: 11. The CDR3 is made up of 17 amino acids. Germline V gives CDR1 SGDLS, CDR2 YYNGEE. CDR3 nucleotide sequence: TGTGCCAGCAGCGCCGCCTCCCGGGGGGACGACACCGGGGAGCTGTTTTTT. It is translated as CASSAASRGDDTGELFF.

V is TRBV6-5 and J is TRBJ1-1, with 7 positions matching TRBD1. Germline CDR1 is MNHEY and CDR2 is SVGAGI. Trimming removed 2 bases from V and 1 base from J; junction bases left unmatched: 1. The CDR3 loop spans 14 amino acids. In DNA form, the CDR3 reads TGTGCCAGCAGTTACCGGGACAGGAACACTGAAGCTTTCTTT. This gives the protein CASSYRDRNTEAFF.

This chain links TRBV5-1 with TRBJ2-2; no definite D call. The CDR3 is 13 amino acids. The germline CDR1 and CDR2 sequences are SGHRS and YFSETQ. V lost 2 bases and J lost 0, with 2 bases in between. The CDR3 here is CASSFPNTGELFF. CDR3 sequence (DNA): TGCGCCAGCAGCTTCCCGAACACCGGGGAGCTGTTTTTT.

The CDR3 protein is CASGQGSYEQYF. The CDR3 nucleotides are TGTGCCAGCGGCCAGGGTTCCTACGAGCAGTACTTC. The chain carries TRBV9 and TRBJ2-7; tentatively, D is TRBD1 (5 bases). Trimming shortened V by 7 bases and J by 1 base, and 9 bases separated the two germline ends. CDR1 and CDR2 from the germline V gene are SGDLS and YYNGEE. This CDR3 has 12 residues.

The chain recombines TRBV5-6 with TRBJ1-6; D is undetermined. From germline, CDR1 is SGHDT and CDR2 YYEEEE. V lost 4 bases to trimming and J lost 7 bases, with 9 bases between them. The CDR3 spans 13 residues. The chain's CDR3 is CASSPETNSPLHF. The CDR3, as DNA: TGTGCCAGCAGCCCGGAGACCAATTCACCCCTCCACTTT.

V is TRBV4-3 and J is TRBJ2-3; TRBD1 is a possible D gene (6 bases). V was shortened by 0 bases and J by 4 bases, with 11 bases between the two germline ends. CDR3 length equals 15 residues. Germline loops: CDR1 LGHNA, CDR2 YSLEER. DNA for the CDR3: TGCGCCAGCAGCCAAGAGAGGACAGTGGCAGATACGCAGTATTTT. This sequence encodes CASSQERTVADTQYF.

CDR3 in DNA: TGTGCCAGCAGCCCGGCTACCCACTACGAGCAGTACTTC. This codes for CASSPATHYEQYF. V is TRBV7-2 and J is TRBJ2-7, with D unclear. V was pared by 5 bases and J by 3 bases, with 11 bases between. The length of the CDR3 is 13 residues. Germline CDR1 is SGHTA and CDR2 is FQGNSA.

The rearrangement links TRBV7-9 to TRBJ2-5; D is ambiguous. CDR1 and CDR2 from the germline V gene are SEHNR and FQNEAQ (reference sequence). This CDR3 has 12 amino acids. The V and J ends lost 1 base and 7 bases respectively, with 7 bases between them. The CDR3, as DNA: TGTGCCAGCAGCTTAGAAGTGGGGACCCAGTACTTC. Translating it yields CASSLEVGTQYF.

The chain combines TRBV19 with TRBJ1-2, with 8 bases aligning to TRBD1. This CDR3 is built from 15 residues. CDR1 and CDR2 from the germline V gene are LNHDA and SQIVND (reference sequence). The V segment lost 4 bases and the J segment 2 bases; nucleotides outside the gene matches: 6. The CDR3 DNA follows: TGTGCCAGTAGTACGTGGGACAGGAGAAACTATGGCTACACCTTC. As protein: CASSTWDRRNYGYTF.

V gene TRBV29-1 combines with J gene TRBJ1-2; D gene uncertain. V lost 6 bases and J 5 bases, leaving 13 bases between the germline ends. Germline V lookup: CDR1 SQVTM, CDR2 ANQGSEA. CDR3 size: 12 residues. The CDR3 nucleotides read TGCAGCGTGAGTTTCGGGGTTTATGGCTACACCTTC. Protein: CSVSFGVYGYTF.

Only one count was recorded for this clone. The genes are TRBV7-2 and TRBJ1-1; D is unclear. CDR3 size: 15 residues. Germline CDR1 and CDR2: SGHTA and FQGNSA. Trimming took off 0 bases at V and 1 base at J, with 9 bases between the two ends. CDR3 in amino acids: CASSLAHERNTEAFF. The CDR3 nucleotides read TGTGCCAGCAGCTTAGCGCATGAAAGGAACACTGAAGCTTTCTTT.

J is TRBJ1-2 and V is TRBV5-5, with D hard to call. Germline CDR1 reads SGHKS; CDR2 reads YYEKEE (reference sequence). V lost 4 bases and J lost 7, with 14 bases in between. This CDR3 is 13 amino acids long. CDR3 sequence reads: CASSPERQSGYTF. CDR3 DNA sequence: TGTGCCAGCAGCCCTGAGCGGCAGTCTGGCTACACCTTC.

This chain joins TRBV7-3 and TRBJ2-3; 12 positions match TRBD1. The germline V gene has CDR1 SGHTA and CDR2 FQGTGA. The CDR3 is made up of 16 amino acids. V lost 1 base, J lost 5 bases, and 4 bases stayed unmatched. The CDR3 here is CASSLRGQGAGDTQYF. CDR3 DNA: TGTGCCAGCAGCTTAAGGGGACAGGGGGCTGGAGATACGCAGTATTTT.

V is TRBV7-2 and J is TRBJ1-5; D possibly corresponds to TRBD1 (5 bases). Trimming took off 4 bases at V and 6 bases at J, with 10 bases between the two ends. The CDR3 loop spans 13 amino acids. The germline CDR1 and CDR2 sequences are SGHTA and FQGNSA. This CDR3 reads CASSSGWGQPQHF. For the CDR3, the DNA is TGTGCCAGCAGCTCAGGGTGGGGTCAGCCCCAGCATTTT.

The CDR3 loop is CASSRWTEAFF. Here the CDR3 DNA reads TGTGCCAGCAGCCGTTGGACTGAAGCTTTCTTT. This chain uses TRBV27 with TRBJ1-1; D unresolved. Germline V gives CDR1 MNHEY, CDR2 SMNVEV (reference sequence). V was shortened by 6 bases and J by 5 bases, with 7 bases between the two germline ends. The CDR3 sequence is 11 residues long.

The genes are TRBV28 and TRBJ1-2; TRBD1 matches at 7 bases. The CDR3 is 15 amino acids. V lost 3 bases, J lost 4 bases, and 8 bases stayed unmatched. Germline lookup yields CDR1 MDHEN and CDR2 SYDVKM. CDR3 amino acids: CASSLMAGGFYGYTF. CDR3 sequence (DNA): TGTGCCAGCAGTTTGATGGCAGGGGGGTTCTATGGCTACACCTTC.

The rearrangement links TRBV6-5 to TRBJ1-2, with 7 bases that match TRBD1. This CDR3 is built from 12 residues. Trimming removed 6 bases from V and 3 bases from J; junction bases left unmatched: 1. Per germline, CDR1 MNHEY and CDR2 SVGAGI. The CDR3 reads CASRGTDYGYTF. In DNA form, the CDR3 reads TGTGCCAGCAGGGGGACAGACTATGGCTACACCTTC.